This T cell receptor (beta chain) was recovered during a study of cytomegalovirus exposure and HLA in healthy donors. Study-wide context: In a later analysis, it was reported that the 120 or so validation repertoires had been produced on the same platform as the 500 to 850 repertoires belonging to the first cohort.

The CDR3 has 15 amino acids. Germline lookup yields CDR1 MRHNA and CDR2 SNTAGT. The J segment lost 4 bases and the V segment lost 2 bases, leaving 5 bases of the junction unmatched. TCRdb's table, derived via immunoSEQ multiplex PCR, lists solely in-frame clones and lacks some. The table has under 80,000 clones, over 85% seen once. Turning to this clone: What it binds is unknown.

General study points: CMV antigen specificity of three CMV-associated chains was confirmed in vitro. The study flagged some 170 TCR beta chains as cytomegalovirus-associated.

The clonotype comes from a woman under 30 in good health and CMV-seronegative. The sample comprised PBMCs. This rearrangement joins TRBV6-4 to TRBJ2-3; 8 positions match TRBD2. CDR3 in DNA: TGTGCCAGCAGTGACGGGCGGGAGGATTCAGATACGCAGTATTTT. As protein: CASSDGREDSDTQYF.